This record looks at one TCR beta chain sequence and its context. The antigen is not known. The data belong to a study of shared clonotypes between healthy human individuals. CDR1 LNHDA and CDR2 SQIVND come from the germline V gene (reference sequence). V lost 10 bases, J lost 4 bases, and 6 bases stayed unmatched. There are 13 residues in the CDR3. Some clones are missing from TCRdb's copy, which holds only in-frame ones; the method was immunoSEQ multiplex PCR. The table records some 500,000 clones, 90% to 97% of them present only once. Study-level points and caveats: Among several donors, approximately 5% of naive CD4 clonotypes were found in common. Generally, naive subsets (rather than memory subsets) showed larger estimated richness.

The sequencing input was naive CD4+ T cells sorted from blood. Subset here: CD45RA+ positively selected. This clonotype originated in a woman in her 30s in good health. The genes are TRBV19 and TRBJ1-4; TRBD1 aligns across 7 bases. In DNA form, the CDR3 reads TGTGCCACCCTGGACAGGCTTAATGAAAAACTGTTTTTT. Its translation is CATLDRLNEKLFF.